Following are 22 T cell receptor beta chains from one sample sequenced in a study of human T cells and chemical hapten exposure. Time point: patch test 3, about 24 weeks after DPC sensitization. Documented treatment: therapeutic diphenylcyclopropenone sensitization with weekly scalp DPC. TCRdb re-called the RACE reads through MiXCR, storing one row per CDR3 protein. This table holds tens of thousands of distinct CDR3 sequences, 10% to 14% found once. Specimen: whole blood, collected in connection with sensitization to the hapten diphenylcyclopropenone (DPC). The receptors were gathered from a woman aged 45-60 years with alopecia areata. Some clones in this sample may be carry-over from other donors' samples.

This clonotype appeared many times. This chain joins TRBV6-2 or TRBV6-3 and TRBJ1-1, with a possible D match to TRBD1 (5 bases). Between the trimmed V and J ends, which lost 2 bases and 2 bases, there was a span of 12 bases. This CDR3 is built from 15 residues. The germline CDR1 and CDR2 sequences are MNHEY and SVGEGT. The CDR3, as DNA: TGTGCCAGCAGTTACGGGGGGACCAGCAACACTGAAGCTTTCTTT. Protein product: CASSYGGTSNTEAFF.

The chain joins TRBV20-1 to TRBJ2-7; D is unclear. The CDR3 is made up of 12 amino acids. Trimming removed 2 bases at V and 7 bases at J, with 12 bases between. Germline values: CDR1 DFQATT, CDR2 SNEGSKA (reference sequence). The CDR3 nucleotides are TGCAGTGCTAGATATCCCGGCGAGGAGCAGTACTTC. It specifies CSARYPGEEQYF.

This clonotype occurred many times. In nucleotides, the CDR3 is TGTGCCAGCAGTTACCCCGGACTAGCGGGGGCAGATACGCAGTATTTT. Its protein product is CASSYPGLAGADTQYF. This chain links TRBV6-6 with TRBJ2-3, with TRBD2 matching over 13 bases. Per germline, CDR1 MNHNY and CDR2 SVGAGI (reference sequence). The CDR3 consists of 16 residues. With 2 bases clipped from V and 4 bases from J, the junction kept 3 bases outside the gene matches.

There are a few counts of this clonotype. The chain links TRBV5-6 to TRBJ2-7; 9 bases agree with TRBD1. CDR1 is SGHDT and CDR2 is YYEEEE in the germline V gene. With V trimmed by 4 bases and J by 4 bases, 9 bases remained unmatched. This CDR3 has 15 amino acids. DNA of the CDR3: TGTGCCAGCAGCCCAGGGACAGGGAAGAGGTACGAGCAGTACTTC. This gives the protein CASSPGTGKRYEQYF.

Ten or more counts support this clonotype. CDR3 amino acids: CASSQETGDGSSGFRETQYF. CDR3 bases: TGTGCCAGCAGTCAAGAGACAGGGGATGGGTCTAGCGGGTTTCGAGAGACCCAGTACTTC. The chain carries TRBV28 and TRBJ2-5; D is possibly TRBD1 or TRBD2 (8 bases each). Germline V gene data show CDR1 as MDHEN and CDR2 as SYDVKM. The CDR3 runs to 20 residues. V lost 5 bases, J lost 4 bases, and 32 bases lay in between.

Only a few counts were recorded for this clonotype. J is TRBJ2-5 and V is TRBV20-1, with D unclear. This CDR3 contains 13 residues. The germline V gene has CDR1 DFQATT and CDR2 SNEGSKA (reference sequence). Trimming took off 2 bases at V and 5 bases at J, with 12 bases between the two ends. In DNA form, the CDR3 reads TGCAGTGCTAGACGACACGACCTGGAGACCCAGTACTTC. This gives the protein CSARRHDLETQYF.

This clonotype has ten or more counts. This chain links TRBV5-6 with TRBJ2-5; 10 bases match TRBD1. V shed 5 bases and J 4 bases; nucleotides not matched to a gene: 8. Germline V gives CDR1 SGHDT, CDR2 YYEEEE. The CDR3 loop spans 15 amino acids. This chain's CDR3 is CASSLGQGEAETQYF. DNA of the CDR3: TGTGCCAGCAGTCTCGGACAGGGGGAAGCAGAGACCCAGTACTTC.

Only a few counts were recorded for this clonotype. The chain couples TRBV5-4 to TRBJ1-2; TRBD1 might be the D (6 bases). CDR3 length: 13 amino acids. Trimming took 2 bases from V and 4 from J, leaving 9 bases between them. Looked up from germline, CDR1 is SGHNT and CDR2 is YYREEE (reference sequence). The CDR3 loop is CASSLQGGYGYTF. The CDR3 DNA reads TGTGCCAGCAGCTTACAGGGTGGCTATGGCTACACCTTC.

This clonotype appeared a few times. The chain combines TRBV20-1 with TRBJ2-7, with TRBD2 matching 10 bases. The V gene's germline CDR1 is DFQATT and CDR2 SNEGSKA (reference sequence). This CDR3 spans 16 amino acids. The trim removed 0 bases at V and 7 bases at J, leaving 12 bases unmatched. Written as DNA, the CDR3 is TGCAGTGCTAGAGAACCCGTATCTAGCGGGAGATGGGAGCAGTACTTC. Translated, it gives CSAREPVSSGRWEQYF.

The chain is built from TRBV2 and TRBJ2-2; TRBD1 or TRBD2 may be the D gene (5 bases each). From germline, CDR1 is SNHLY and CDR2 FYNNEI. The length of the CDR3 is 15 residues. The ends were cut back, 6 bases at V and 5 bases at J, with 16 bases in the middle. Here the CDR3 reads CASSPWGMGTGELFF. In nucleotides, the CDR3 is TGTGCCAGCAGCCCCTGGGGGATGGGGACCGGGGAGCTGTTTTTT.

The chain is built from TRBV9 and TRBJ2-3; 11 bases agree with TRBD2. The CDR3 is made up of 17 amino acids. V was clipped by 0 bases and J by 1 base; unmatched bases: 4. The germline V gene has CDR1 SGDLS and CDR2 YYNGEE. The CDR3 reads CASSVVPLAGGTDTQYF. CDR3 DNA sequence: TGTGCCAGCAGCGTAGTCCCACTAGCGGGAGGCACAGATACGCAGTATTTT.

This clonotype has ten or more counts. V is TRBV7-9 and J is TRBJ2-5; 7 bases are shared with TRBD1. CDR1 is SEHNR, CDR2 FQNEAQ, per germline (reference sequence). The CDR3 length is 15 residues. Trimming removed 4 bases from V and 0 bases from J; junction bases left unmatched: 5. CDR3 DNA sequence: TGTGCCAGCAGCTCGAGGACAGGAAACCAAGAGACCCAGTACTTC. Its protein product is CASSSRTGNQETQYF.

The V gene is TRBV20-1, the J gene TRBJ2-3; 9 bases map to TRBD2. The CDR3 is made up of 15 amino acids. Germline CDR1 and CDR2: DFQATT and SNEGSKA (reference sequence). Trimming cost V 4 bases and J 6 bases; bases outside gene matches: 11. This CDR3 reads CSATRAAGGGDTQYF. CDR3 bases: TGCAGTGCTACCCGGGCAGCGGGGGGTGGGGATACGCAGTATTTT.

The genes are TRBV7-9 and TRBJ2-7; perhaps TRBD2 as D (6 bases). Germline V gene data show CDR1 as SEHNR and CDR2 as FQNEAQ (reference sequence). V was clipped by 3 bases and J by 2 bases, with 14 bases between them. This CDR3 has 15 residues. CDR3 loop: CASSFPGTSPYEQYF. The CDR3 DNA sequence: TGTGCCAGCAGCTTTCCAGGGACTTCTCCCTACGAGCAGTACTTC.

This clonotype was picked up a small number of times. The rearrangement links TRBV7-2 to TRBJ2-5; either TRBD1 or TRBD2 may supply D (5 bases each). Trimming took off 2 bases at V and 1 base at J, with 11 bases between the two ends. Per the germline V gene, CDR1 is SGHTA and CDR2 is FQGNSA. The CDR3 totals 15 residues. CDR3 nucleotide sequence: TGTGCCAGCAGCTTATCGACGGGACCCCAAGAGACCCAGTACTTC. Its protein product is CASSLSTGPQETQYF.

Many counts were recorded for this clonotype. This chain links TRBV28 with TRBJ1-1; D is undetermined. CDR3 length: 12 amino acids. V was shortened by 6 bases and J by 6 bases, with 11 bases between the two germline ends. Germline CDR1 MDHEN, CDR2 SYDVKM. For the CDR3, the DNA is TGTGCCAGCAGCTCTCCGGTCCCTGAAGCTTTCTTT. This sequence encodes CASSSPVPEAFF. Supplemented by reference TRBV28 and TRBJ1-1, the full variable domain reads DVKVTQSSRYLVKRTGEKVFLECVQDMDHENMFWYRQDPGLGLRLIYFSYDVKMKEKGDIPEGYSVSREKKERFSLILESASTNQTSMYLCASSSPVPEAFFGQGTRLTVV.

V is TRBV11-2 and J is TRBJ2-5; perhaps TRBD1 as D (6 bases). Trimming pared 5 bases from V and 2 bases from J, leaving 15 bases between. The CDR3 is 15 amino acids. CDR1 and CDR2 from the germline V gene are SGHAT and FQNNGV. CDR3 residues: CASSMYGTPQETQYF. The CDR3 DNA is TGTGCCAGCAGCATGTACGGGACACCACAAGAGACCCAGTACTTC.

This clonotype was observed many times. The genes are TRBV4-2 and TRBJ2-3, with D tentatively TRBD1 (6 bases). The CDR3 consists of 18 residues. V was clipped by 1 base and J by 2 bases, with 19 bases between them. Germline CDR1 is LGHNA and CDR2 is YNFKEQ. CDR3 in amino acids: CASSQGGRGGWDTDTQYF. Written as DNA, the CDR3 is TGTGCCAGCAGCCAAGGGGGCCGAGGGGGATGGGACACAGATACGCAGTATTTT.

This sequence joins TRBV5-1 and TRBJ2-7; D call uncertain. This CDR3 has 13 amino acids. The V end was cut by 3 bases, the J end by 3 bases, with 10 bases between. CDR1 and CDR2 from the germline V gene are SGHRS and YFSETQ. Written as DNA, the CDR3 is TGCGCCAGCAGCTATGAGAACCTCTACGAGCAGTACTTC. Amino acid sequence: CASSYENLYEQYF. The entire variable domain, with the rest obtained from reference TRBV5-1 and TRBJ2-7, is as follows: KAGVTQTPRYLIKTRGQQVTLSCSPISGHRSVSWYQQTPGQGLQFLFEYFSETQRNKGNFPGRFSGRQFSNSRSEMNVSTLELGDSALYLCASSYENLYEQYFGPGTRLTVT.

This clonotype has a count of ten or more. The rearrangement joins TRBV4-1 to TRBJ2-2, with TRBD1 matching over 11 bases. Germline loops: CDR1 MGHRA, CDR2 YSYEKL. This CDR3 has 17 amino acids. Losses at the gene ends were 0 bases for V and 15 bases for J; bases not matched to a gene: 15. CDR3 sequence reads: CASSQDPIGRTGGNVFF. The CDR3, as DNA: TGCGCCAGCAGCCAAGATCCTATCGGGCGGACAGGGGGCAATGTGTTTTTT.

The J gene is TRBJ2-1, the V gene TRBV5-5; 10 bases agree with TRBD1. The CDR3 is 17 residues long. Germline-derived CDR1 and CDR2 are SGHKS and YYEKEE (reference sequence). J was trimmed by 6 bases and V by 1 base; bases with no gene match: 10. The CDR3 region has the DNA TGTGCCAGCAGCTTGCTCCCGGGACAGGGGTTTTTCAATGAGCAGTTCTTC. Translated: CASSLLPGQGFFNEQFF.

This clonotype appeared many times. V usage is TRBV28 and J usage is TRBJ2-3; 8 bases agree with TRBD2. The J segment lost 0 bases and the V segment lost 6 bases, leaving 2 bases of the junction unmatched. This CDR3 is built from 14 residues. Germline V lookup: CDR1 MDHEN, CDR2 SYDVKM. The CDR3 is CASRRGGSTDTQYF. CDR3 bases: TGTGCCAGCAGACGGGGGGGGAGCACAGATACGCAGTATTTT. The complete variable domain, with remaining parts taken from reference TRBV28 and TRBJ2-3, reads DVKVTQSSRYLVKRTGEKVFLECVQDMDHENMFWYRQDPGLGLRLIYFSYDVKMKEKGDIPEGYSVSREKKERFSLILESASTNQTSMYLCASRRGGSTDTQYFGPGTRLTVL.